This T cell receptor beta chain was found in a study of T cells in localized non-small cell lung cancer. The protocol was immunoSEQ multiplex PCR, while the TCRdb copy is restricted to in-frame clones and leaves out a portion. Altogether over 45,000 clones are present, 70% to 80% being singletons, with the ten largest covering around 16%. This clone was picked up one time. V shed 3 bases and J 3 bases; nucleotides not matched to a gene: 1. Per germline, CDR1 LNHDA and CDR2 SQIVND (reference sequence). The CDR3 runs to 14 residues. The J gene is TRBJ2-7, the V gene TRBV19, with 11 positions matching TRBD1. The sequencing here drew on peripheral blood, taken before any cancer treatment. The TCR was taken from a man aged 40 to 70 with stage I squamous cell lung carcinoma. CDR3 coding DNA: TGTGCCAGTAGTATTGGGACAGGGGGCTACGAGCAGTACTTC. Its translation is CASSIGTGGYEQYF. The variable domain in full, with the rest retrieved from reference TRBV19 and TRBJ2-7, is DGGITQSPKYLFRKEGQNVTLSCEQNLNHDAMYWYRQDPGQGLRLIYYSQIVNDFQKGDIAEGYSVSREKKESFPLTVTSAQKNPTAFYLCASSIGTGGYEQYFGPGTRLTVT.